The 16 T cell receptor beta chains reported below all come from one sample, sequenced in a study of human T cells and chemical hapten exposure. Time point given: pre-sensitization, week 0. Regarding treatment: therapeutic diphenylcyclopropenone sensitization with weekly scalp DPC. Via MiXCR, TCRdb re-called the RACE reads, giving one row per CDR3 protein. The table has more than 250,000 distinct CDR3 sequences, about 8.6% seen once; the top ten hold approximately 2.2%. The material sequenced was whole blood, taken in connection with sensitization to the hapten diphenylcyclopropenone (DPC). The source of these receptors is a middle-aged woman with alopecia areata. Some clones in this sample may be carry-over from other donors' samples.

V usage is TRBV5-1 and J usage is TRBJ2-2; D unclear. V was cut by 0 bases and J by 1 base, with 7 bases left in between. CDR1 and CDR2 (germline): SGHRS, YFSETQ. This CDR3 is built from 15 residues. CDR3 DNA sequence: TGCGCCAGCAGCTTGGAACCGCGGAACACCGGGGAGCTGTTTTTT. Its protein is CASSLEPRNTGELFF. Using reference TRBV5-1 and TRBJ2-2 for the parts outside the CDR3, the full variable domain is KAGVTQTPRYLIKTRGQQVTLSCSPISGHRSVSWYQQTPGQGLQFLFEYFSETQRNKGNFPGRFSGRQFSNSRSEMNVSTLELGDSALYLCASSLEPRNTGELFFGEGSRLTVL.

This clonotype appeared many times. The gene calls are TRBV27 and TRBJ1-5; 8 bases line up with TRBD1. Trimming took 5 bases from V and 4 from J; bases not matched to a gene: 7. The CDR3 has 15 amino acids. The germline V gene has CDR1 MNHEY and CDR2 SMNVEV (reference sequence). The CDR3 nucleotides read TGTGCCAGCAGTCCCGACAGGGGCAGGAATCAGCCCCAGCATTTT. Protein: CASSPDRGRNQPQHF.

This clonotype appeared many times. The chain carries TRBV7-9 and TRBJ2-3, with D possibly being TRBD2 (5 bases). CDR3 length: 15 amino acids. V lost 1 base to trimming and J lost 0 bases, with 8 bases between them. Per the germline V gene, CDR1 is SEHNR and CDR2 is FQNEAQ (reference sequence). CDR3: CASSLVRTSTDTQYF. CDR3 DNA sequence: TGTGCCAGCAGCTTAGTCAGGACTAGCACAGATACGCAGTATTTT.

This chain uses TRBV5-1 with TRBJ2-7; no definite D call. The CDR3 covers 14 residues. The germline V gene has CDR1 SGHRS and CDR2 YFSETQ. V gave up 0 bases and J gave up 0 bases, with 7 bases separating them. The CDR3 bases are TGCGCCAGCAGCTTGGCTGTGGACTCCTACGAGCAGTACTTC. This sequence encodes CASSLAVDSYEQYF. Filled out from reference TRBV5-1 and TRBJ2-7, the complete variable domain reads KAGVTQTPRYLIKTRGQQVTLSCSPISGHRSVSWYQQTPGQGLQFLFEYFSETQRNKGNFPGRFSGRQFSNSRSEMNVSTLELGDSALYLCASSLAVDSYEQYFGPGTRLTVT.

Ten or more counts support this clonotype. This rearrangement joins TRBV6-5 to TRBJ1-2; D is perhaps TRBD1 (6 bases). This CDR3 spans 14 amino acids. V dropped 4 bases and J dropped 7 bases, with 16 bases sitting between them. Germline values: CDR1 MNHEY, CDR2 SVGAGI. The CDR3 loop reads CASSWGHNVGGYTF. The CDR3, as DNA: TGTGCCAGCAGTTGGGGACATAATGTAGGTGGCTACACCTTC.

The CDR3 here is CSAIRLAGYSYNEQFF. CDR3 in DNA: TGCAGTGCTATCCGACTAGCGGGTTACTCCTACAATGAGCAGTTCTTC. The chain employs TRBV20-1 and TRBJ2-1, with 10 bases matching TRBD2. With V trimmed by 4 bases and J by 0 bases, 6 bases remained unmatched. This CDR3 is 16 amino acids long. Germline V gene data show CDR1 as DFQATT and CDR2 as SNEGSKA (reference sequence).

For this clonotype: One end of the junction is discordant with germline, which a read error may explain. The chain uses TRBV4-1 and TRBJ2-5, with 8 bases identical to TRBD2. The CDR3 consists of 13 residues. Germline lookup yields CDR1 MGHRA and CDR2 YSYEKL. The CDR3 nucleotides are TGCGCCAGCAGCCAAGCCCCTAGCGGGTTCTCGCACTTC. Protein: CASSQAPSGFSHF.

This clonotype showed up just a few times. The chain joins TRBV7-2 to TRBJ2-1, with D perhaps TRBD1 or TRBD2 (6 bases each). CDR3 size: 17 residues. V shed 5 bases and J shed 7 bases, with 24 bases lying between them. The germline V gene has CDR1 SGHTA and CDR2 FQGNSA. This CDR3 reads CASSLSRGDGRLNEQFF. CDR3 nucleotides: TGTGCCAGCAGCCTTTCGAGGGGGGACGGACGTTTGAATGAGCAGTTCTTC.

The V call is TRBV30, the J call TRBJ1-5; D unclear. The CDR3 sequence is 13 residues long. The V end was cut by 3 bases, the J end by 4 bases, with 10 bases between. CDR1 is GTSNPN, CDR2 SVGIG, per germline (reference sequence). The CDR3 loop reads CAWRGPPNQPQHF. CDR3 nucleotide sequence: TGTGCCTGGAGAGGGCCACCGAATCAGCCCCAGCATTTT.

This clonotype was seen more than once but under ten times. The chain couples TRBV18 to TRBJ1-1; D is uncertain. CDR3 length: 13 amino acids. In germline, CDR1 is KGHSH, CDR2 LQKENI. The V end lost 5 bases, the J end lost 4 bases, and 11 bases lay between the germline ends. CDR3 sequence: CASSAERSTEAFF. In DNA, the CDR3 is TGTGCCAGCTCAGCTGAGAGGAGCACTGAAGCTTTCTTT.

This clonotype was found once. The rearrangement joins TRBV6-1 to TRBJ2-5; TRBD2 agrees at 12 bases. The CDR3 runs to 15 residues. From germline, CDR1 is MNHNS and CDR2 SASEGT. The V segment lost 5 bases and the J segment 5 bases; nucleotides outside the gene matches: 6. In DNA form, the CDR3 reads TGTGCCAGCAGTTCACTAGCGGGAGGTCTGGAGACCCAGTACTTC. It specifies CASSSLAGGLETQYF.

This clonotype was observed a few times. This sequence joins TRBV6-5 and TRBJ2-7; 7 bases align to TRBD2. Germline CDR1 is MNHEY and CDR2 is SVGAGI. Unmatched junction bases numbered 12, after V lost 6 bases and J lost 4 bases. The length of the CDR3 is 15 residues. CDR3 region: CASSTYPPGRYEQYF. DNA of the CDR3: TGTGCCAGCAGCACCTACCCCCCCGGGAGGTACGAGCAGTACTTC.

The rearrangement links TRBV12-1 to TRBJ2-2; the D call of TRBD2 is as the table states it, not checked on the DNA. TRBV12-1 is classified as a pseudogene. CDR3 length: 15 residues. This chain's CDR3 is CASDPIGGSTGELFF. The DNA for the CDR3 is TGTGCCAGTGACCCCATAGGCGGGAGCACCGGGGAGCTGTTTTTT.

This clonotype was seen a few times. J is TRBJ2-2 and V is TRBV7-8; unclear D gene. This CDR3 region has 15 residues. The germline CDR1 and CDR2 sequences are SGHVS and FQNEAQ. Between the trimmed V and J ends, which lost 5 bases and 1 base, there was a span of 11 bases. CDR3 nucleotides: TGTGCCAGCAGCCCAAGCGCCCTGAACACCGGGGAGCTGTTTTTT. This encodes CASSPSALNTGELFF.

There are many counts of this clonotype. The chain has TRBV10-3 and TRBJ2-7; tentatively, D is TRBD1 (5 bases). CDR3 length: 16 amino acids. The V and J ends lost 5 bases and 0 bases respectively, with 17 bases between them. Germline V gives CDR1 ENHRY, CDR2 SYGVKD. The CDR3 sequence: CAISPDSYSSSYEQYF. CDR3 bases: TGTGCCATCAGTCCCGACAGTTACAGTAGCTCCTACGAGCAGTACTTC.

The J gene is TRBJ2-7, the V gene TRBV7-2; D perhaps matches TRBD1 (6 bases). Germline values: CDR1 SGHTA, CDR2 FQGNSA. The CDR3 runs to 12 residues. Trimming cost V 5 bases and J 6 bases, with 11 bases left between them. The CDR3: CASSAQGIEQYF. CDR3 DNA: TGTGCCAGCAGCGCACAGGGCATCGAGCAGTACTTC.